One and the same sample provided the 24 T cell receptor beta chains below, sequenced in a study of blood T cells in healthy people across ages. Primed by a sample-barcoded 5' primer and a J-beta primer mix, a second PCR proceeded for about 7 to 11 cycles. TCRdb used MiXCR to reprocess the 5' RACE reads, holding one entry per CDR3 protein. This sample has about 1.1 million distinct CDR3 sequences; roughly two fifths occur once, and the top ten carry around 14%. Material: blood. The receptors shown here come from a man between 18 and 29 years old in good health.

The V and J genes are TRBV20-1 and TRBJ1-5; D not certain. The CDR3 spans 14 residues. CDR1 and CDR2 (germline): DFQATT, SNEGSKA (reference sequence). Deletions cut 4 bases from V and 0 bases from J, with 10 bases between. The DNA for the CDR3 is TGCAGTGCTACCCGGGAGGATAGCAATCAGCCCCAGCATTTT. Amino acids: CSATREDSNQPQHF.

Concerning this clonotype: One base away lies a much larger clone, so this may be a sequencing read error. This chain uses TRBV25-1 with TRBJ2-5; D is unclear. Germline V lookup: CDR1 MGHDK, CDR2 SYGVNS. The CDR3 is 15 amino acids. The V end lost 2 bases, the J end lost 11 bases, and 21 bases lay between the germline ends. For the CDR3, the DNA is TGTGCCAGCAGTGAAACCCAGCTGACCGACAATGAGCAGTACTTC. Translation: CASSETQLTDNEQYF.

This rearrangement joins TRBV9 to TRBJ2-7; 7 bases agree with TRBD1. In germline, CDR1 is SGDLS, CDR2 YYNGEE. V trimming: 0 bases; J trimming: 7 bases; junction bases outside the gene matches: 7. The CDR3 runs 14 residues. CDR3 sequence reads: CASSVATGDNEQYF. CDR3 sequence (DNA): TGTGCCAGCAGCGTAGCCACAGGGGACAATGAGCAGTACTTC.

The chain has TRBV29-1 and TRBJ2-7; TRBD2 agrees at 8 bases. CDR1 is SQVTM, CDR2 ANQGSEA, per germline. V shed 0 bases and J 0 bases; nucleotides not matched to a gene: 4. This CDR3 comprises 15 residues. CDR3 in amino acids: CSVEDREGGSYEQYF. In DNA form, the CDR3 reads TGCAGCGTTGAAGATCGGGAGGGGGGCTCCTACGAGCAGTACTTC.

The CDR3 DNA is TGTGCCAGCAGCCAAGATCGGCGGGGGAAAAAGACCCAGTACTTC. This encodes CASSQDRRGKKTQYF. The chain recombines TRBV14 with TRBJ2-5, with TRBD2 matching over 7 bases. The CDR3 covers 15 residues. Trimming at V came to 0 bases and at J to 6 bases, leaving 7 bases not matched to a gene. Germline V gene lookup returns CDR1 SGHDN and CDR2 FVKESK. Using reference TRBV14 and TRBJ2-5 for the parts outside the CDR3, the full variable domain is EAGVTQFPSHSVIEKGQTVTLRCDPISGHDNLYWYRRVMGKEIKFLLHFVKESKQDESGMPNNRFLAERTGGTYSTLKVQPAELEDSGVYFCASSQDRRGKKTQYFGPGTRLLVL.

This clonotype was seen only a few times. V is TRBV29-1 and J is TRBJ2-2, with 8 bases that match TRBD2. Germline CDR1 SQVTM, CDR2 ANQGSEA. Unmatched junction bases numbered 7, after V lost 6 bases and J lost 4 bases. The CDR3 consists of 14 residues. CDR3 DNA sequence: TGCAGCGTCGAGCGGGGGACCTCCACCGGGGAGCTGTTTTTT. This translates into CSVERGTSTGELFF.

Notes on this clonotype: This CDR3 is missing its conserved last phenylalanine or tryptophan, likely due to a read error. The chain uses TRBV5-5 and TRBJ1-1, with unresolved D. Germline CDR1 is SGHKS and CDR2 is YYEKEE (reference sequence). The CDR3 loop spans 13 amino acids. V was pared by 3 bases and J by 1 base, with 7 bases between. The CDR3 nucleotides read TGTGCCAGCAGCTGGACCAGGAACACTGAAGCTTTCCTT. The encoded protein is CASSWTRNTEAFL.

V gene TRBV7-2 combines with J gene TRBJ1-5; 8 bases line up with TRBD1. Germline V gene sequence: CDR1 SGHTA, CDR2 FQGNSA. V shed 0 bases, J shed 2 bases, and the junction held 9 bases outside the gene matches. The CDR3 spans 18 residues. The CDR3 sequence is CASSLAPPGQARNQPQHF. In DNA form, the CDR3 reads TGTGCCAGCAGCTTAGCCCCGCCGGGACAGGCGCGCAATCAGCCCCAGCATTTT.

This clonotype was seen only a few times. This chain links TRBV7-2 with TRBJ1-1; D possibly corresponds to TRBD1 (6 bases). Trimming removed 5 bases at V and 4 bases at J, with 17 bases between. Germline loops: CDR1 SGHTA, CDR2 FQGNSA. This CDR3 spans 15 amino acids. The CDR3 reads CASSLQGLSGTEAFF. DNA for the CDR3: TGTGCCAGCAGCCTACAGGGTTTGTCTGGCACTGAAGCTTTCTTT.

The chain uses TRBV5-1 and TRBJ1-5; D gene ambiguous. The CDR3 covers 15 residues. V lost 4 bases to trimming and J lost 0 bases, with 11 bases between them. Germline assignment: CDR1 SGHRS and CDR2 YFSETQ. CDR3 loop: CASSADINSNQPQHF. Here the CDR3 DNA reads TGCGCCAGCAGCGCCGACATAAATAGCAATCAGCCCCAGCATTTT.

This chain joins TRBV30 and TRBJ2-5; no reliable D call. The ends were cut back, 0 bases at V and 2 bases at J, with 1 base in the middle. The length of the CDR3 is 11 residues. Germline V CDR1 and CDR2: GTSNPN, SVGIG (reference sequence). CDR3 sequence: CAWSVQETQYF. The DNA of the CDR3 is TGTGCCTGGAGTGTACAAGAGACCCAGTACTTC.

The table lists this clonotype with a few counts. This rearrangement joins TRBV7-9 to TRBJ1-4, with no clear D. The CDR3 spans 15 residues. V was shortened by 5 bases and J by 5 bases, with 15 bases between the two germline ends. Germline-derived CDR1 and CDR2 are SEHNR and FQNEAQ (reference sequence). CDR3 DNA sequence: TGTGCCAGCAGCCCCGTAGTAGGAGGGAATGAAAAACTGTTTTTT. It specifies CASSPVVGGNEKLFF.

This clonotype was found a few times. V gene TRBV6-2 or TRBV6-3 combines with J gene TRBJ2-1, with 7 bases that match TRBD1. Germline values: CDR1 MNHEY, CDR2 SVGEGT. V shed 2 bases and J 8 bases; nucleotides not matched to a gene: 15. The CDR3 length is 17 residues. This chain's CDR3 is CASSYQILYDRVDEQFF. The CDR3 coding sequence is TGTGCCAGCAGTTACCAAATACTATACGACAGGGTGGATGAGCAGTTCTTC.

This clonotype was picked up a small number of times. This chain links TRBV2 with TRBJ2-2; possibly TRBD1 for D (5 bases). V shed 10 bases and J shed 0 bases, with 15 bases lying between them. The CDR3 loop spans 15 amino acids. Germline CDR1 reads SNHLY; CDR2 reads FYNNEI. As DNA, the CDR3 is TGTGCCATATATAAGGGGTCCGCGAACACCGGGGAGCTGTTTTTT. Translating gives CAIYKGSANTGELFF. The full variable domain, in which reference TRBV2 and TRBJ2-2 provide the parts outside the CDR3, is EPEVTQTPSHQVTQMGQEVILRCVPISNHLYFYWYRQILGQKVEFLVSFYNNEISEKSEIFDDQFSVERPDGSNFTLKIRSTKLEDSAMYFCAIYKGSANTGELFFGEGSRLTVL.

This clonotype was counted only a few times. The CDR3 sequence: CASSLSTSRSETQYF. The DNA for the CDR3 is TGTGCCAGCAGTCTCTCGACCTCTAGGTCAGAGACCCAGTACTTC. The genes are TRBV6-4 and TRBJ2-5; D gene uncertain. Trimming removed 5 bases from V and 4 bases from J, with 17 bases in between. This CDR3 region has 15 residues. From germline, CDR1 is MRHNA and CDR2 SNTAGT.

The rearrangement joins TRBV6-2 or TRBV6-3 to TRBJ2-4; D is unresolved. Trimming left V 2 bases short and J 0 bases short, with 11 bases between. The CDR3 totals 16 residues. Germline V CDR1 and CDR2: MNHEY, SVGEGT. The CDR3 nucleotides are TGTGCCAGCAGTTACCCCCGAAATCTAGCCAAAAACATTCAGTACTTC. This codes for CASSYPRNLAKNIQYF.

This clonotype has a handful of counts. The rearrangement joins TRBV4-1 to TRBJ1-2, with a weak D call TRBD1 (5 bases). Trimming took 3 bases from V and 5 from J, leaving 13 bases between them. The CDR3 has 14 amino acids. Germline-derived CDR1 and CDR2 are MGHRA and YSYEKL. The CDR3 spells CASSHGTLGYGYTF. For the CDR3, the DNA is TGCGCCAGCAGCCACGGGACCCTGGGGTATGGCTACACCTTC.

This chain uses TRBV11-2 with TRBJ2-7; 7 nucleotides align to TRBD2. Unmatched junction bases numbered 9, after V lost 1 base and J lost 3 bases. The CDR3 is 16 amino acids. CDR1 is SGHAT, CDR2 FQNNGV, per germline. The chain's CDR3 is CASSLVLTSDGYEQYF. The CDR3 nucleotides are TGTGCCAGCAGCTTAGTCTTAACTAGCGACGGCTACGAGCAGTACTTC. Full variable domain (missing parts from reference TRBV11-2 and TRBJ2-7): EAGVAQSPRYKIIEKRQSVAFWCNPISGHATLYWYQQILGQGPKLLIQFQNNGVVDDSQLPKDRFSAERLKGVDSTLKIQPAKLEDSAVYLCASSLVLTSDGYEQYFGPGTRLTVT.

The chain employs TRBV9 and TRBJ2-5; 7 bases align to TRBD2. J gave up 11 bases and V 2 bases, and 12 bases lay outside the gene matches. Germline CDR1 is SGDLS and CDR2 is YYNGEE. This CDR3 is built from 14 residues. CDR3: CASSVGEGSDEQYF. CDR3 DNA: TGTGCCAGCAGCGTGGGGGAGGGATCGGATGAGCAGTACTTC.

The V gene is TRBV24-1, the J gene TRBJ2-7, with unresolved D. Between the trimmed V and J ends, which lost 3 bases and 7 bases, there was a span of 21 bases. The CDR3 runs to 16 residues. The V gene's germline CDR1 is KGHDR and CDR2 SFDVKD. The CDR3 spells CATSDPNLSLVDEQYF. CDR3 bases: TGTGCCACCAGTGATCCCAACCTATCCCTTGTGGATGAGCAGTACTTC.

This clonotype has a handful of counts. The CDR3 sequence is CATSVPGIETQYF. As DNA, the CDR3 is TGTGCCACCAGTGTACCGGGAATAGAGACCCAGTACTTC. The chain joins TRBV24-1 to TRBJ2-5; D perhaps matches TRBD2 (5 bases). The CDR3 runs to 13 residues. CDR1 and CDR2 from the germline V gene are KGHDR and SFDVKD. The V and J ends lost 5 bases and 4 bases respectively, with 10 bases between them.

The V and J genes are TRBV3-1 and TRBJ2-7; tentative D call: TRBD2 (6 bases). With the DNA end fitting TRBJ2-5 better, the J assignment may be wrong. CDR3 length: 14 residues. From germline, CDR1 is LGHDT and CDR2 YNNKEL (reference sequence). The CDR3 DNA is TGTGCCAGCAGCCCAGATGGGGGGCAAGAGACCCAGTACTTC. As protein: CASSPDGGQETQYF.

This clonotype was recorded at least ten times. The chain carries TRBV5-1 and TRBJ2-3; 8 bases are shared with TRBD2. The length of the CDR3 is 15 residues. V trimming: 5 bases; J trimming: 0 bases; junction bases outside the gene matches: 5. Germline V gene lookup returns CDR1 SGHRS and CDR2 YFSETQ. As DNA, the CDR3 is TGCGCCAGCAGTTTCAGGACTAGCAGCACAGATACGCAGTATTTT. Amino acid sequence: CASSFRTSSTDTQYF.

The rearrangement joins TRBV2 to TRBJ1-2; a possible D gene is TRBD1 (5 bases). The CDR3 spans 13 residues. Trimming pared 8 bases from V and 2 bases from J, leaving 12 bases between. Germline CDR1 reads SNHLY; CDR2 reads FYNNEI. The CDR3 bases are TGTGCCAGCCTACTACAGGAAAACTATGGCTACACCTTC. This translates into CASLLQENYGYTF.